This T cell receptor (beta chain) was sequenced in a study of control samples from healthy donors and cancer patients (dated by TCRdb to between 2020 and 2021). According to the germline V gene (reference sequence), CDR1 reads SGHNT and CDR2 reads YYREEE. The CDR3, cysteine through phenylalanine, is 16 amino acids long. The read is trimmed to its CDR3 DNA, 48 bases read in frame from base 1. V is reduced by 0 bases and J by 0 bases, leaving a spacing of 9 bases between them. Concerning this clone itself: Which antigen it targets is not known. The input lacks base qualities; no much larger clone sits a single base away.

Preparation of the library involved the immunoSEQ multiplex PCR assay. The source is immuneACCESS, and TCRdb retained only in-frame sequences with V and J called. Part of the clones is not carried over; for the studies checked, unresolved V genes explain less than half of this, and the remainder is unexplained. For this sample the table gives some 120,000 clones, of which 70% to 90% were detected only once. The ten biggest clones cover around 3% of the sample. This sequence originates from a man between 60 and 75 years old in good health. The chain is made from TRBV5-4 and TRBJ1-4, with no D gene named confidently. The material sequenced was blood. The CDR3 here reads CASSLASGATNEKLFF. The nucleotides are TGTGCCAGCAGCTTGGCCAGCGGGGCAACTAATGAAAAACTGTTTTTT.